The source of this T cell receptor beta chain is a study of T cell responses to AZD1222 COVID-19 vaccine. Trimming at V came to 7 bases and at J to 11 bases, leaving 12 bases not matched to a gene. Germline CDR1 and CDR2: LNHDA and SQIVND (reference sequence). The CDR3 is 14 amino acids. Sequencing was performed with immunoSEQ multiplex PCR; in TCRdb, only in-frame clones are kept and a portion is missing. The table shows 110,000 or so clones, with approximately 83% occurring only once. This TCR was sampled from an adult in good health. The starting material was peripheral blood, obtained on day 0 of AZD1222 vaccination. The gene calls are TRBV19 and TRBJ1-4; 8 positions agree with TRBD1. The CDR3 coding sequence is TGTGCCAGTACCACGACAGGGGAGGGTACCAAACTGTTTTTT. It is translated as CASTTTGEGTKLFF.